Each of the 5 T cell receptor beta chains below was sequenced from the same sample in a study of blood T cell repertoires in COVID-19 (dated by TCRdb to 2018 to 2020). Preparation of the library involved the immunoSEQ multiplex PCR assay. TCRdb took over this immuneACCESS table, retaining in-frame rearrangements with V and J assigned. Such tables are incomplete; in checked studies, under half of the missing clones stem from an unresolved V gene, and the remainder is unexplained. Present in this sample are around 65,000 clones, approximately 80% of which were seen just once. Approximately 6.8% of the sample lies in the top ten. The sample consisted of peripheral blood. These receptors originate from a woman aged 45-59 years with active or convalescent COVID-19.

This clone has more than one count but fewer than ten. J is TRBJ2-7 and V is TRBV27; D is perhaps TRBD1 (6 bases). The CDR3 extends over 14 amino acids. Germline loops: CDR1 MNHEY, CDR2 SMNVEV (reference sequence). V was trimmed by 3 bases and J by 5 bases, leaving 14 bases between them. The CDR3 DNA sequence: TGTGCCAGCAGTTTGGGGGCCCCCGGCGACGAGCAGTACTTC. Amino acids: CASSLGAPGDEQYF.

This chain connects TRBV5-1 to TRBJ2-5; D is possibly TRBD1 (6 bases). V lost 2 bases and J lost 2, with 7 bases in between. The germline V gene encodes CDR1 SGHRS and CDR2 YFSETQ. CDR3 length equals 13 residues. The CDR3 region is CASSFQGQETQYF. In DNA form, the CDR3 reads TGCGCCAGCAGCTTTCAGGGGCAAGAGACCCAGTACTTC.

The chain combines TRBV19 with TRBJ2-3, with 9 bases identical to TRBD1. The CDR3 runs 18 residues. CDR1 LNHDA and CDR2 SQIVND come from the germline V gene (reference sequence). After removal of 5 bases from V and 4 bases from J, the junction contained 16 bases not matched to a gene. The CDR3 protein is CASSDDGTGIGRPDTQYF. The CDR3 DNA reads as TGTGCCAGTAGTGACGACGGGACAGGGATCGGCCGTCCAGATACGCAGTATTTT.

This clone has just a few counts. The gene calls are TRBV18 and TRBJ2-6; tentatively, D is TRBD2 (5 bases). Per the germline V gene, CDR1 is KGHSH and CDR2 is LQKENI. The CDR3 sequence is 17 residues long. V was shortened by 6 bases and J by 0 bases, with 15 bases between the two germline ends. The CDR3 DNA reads TGTGCCAGCTCCGACGAATTCGGGGTCTCTGGGGCCAACGTCCTGACTTTC. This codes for CASSDEFGVSGANVLTF.

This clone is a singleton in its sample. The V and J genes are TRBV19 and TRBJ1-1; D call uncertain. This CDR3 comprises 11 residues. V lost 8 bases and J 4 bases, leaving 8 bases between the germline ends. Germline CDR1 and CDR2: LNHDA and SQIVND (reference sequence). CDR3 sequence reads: CASARGTEAFF. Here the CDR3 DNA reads TGTGCCAGTGCCCGAGGCACTGAAGCTTTCTTT. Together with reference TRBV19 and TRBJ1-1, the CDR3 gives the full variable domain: DGGITQSPKYLFRKEGQNVTLSCEQNLNHDAMYWYRQDPGQGLRLIYYSQIVNDFQKGDIAEGYSVSREKKESFPLTVTSAQKNPTAFYLCASARGTEAFFGQGTRLTVV.